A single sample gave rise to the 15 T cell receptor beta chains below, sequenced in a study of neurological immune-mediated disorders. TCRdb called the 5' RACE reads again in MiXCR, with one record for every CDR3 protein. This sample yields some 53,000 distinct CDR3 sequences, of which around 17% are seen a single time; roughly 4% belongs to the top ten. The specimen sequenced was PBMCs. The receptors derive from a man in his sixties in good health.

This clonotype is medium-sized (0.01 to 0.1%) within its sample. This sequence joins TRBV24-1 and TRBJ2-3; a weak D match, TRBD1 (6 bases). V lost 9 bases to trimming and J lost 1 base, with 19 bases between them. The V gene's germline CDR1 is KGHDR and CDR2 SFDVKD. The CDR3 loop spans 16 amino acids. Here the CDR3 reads CATARGSAGRTDTQYF. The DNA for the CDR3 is TGTGCCACCGCCAGGGGTAGCGCAGGGCGCACAGATACGCAGTATTTT.

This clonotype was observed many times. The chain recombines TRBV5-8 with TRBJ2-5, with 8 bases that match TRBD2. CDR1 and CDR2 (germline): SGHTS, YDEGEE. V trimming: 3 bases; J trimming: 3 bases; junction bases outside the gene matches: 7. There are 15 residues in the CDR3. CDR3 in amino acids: CASSSGLVMEETQYF. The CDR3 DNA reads TGTGCCAGCAGCTCGGGACTAGTTATGGAAGAGACCCAGTACTTC. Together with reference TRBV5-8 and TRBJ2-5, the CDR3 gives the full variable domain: EAGVTQSPTHLIKTRGQQATLRCSPISGHTSVYWYQQALGLGLQFLLWYDEGEERNRGNFPPRFSGRQFPNYSSELNVNALELEDSALYLCASSSGLVMEETQYFGPGTRLLVL.

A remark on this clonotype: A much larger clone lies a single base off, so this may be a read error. The CDR3 is CASSLGTRTSGRSEQFF. CDR3 sequence (DNA): TGCGCCAGCAGCTTGGGGACCCGGACTAGCGGGAGAAGTGAGCAGTTCTTC. The chain employs TRBV5-1 and TRBJ2-1; 13 bases line up with TRBD2. Germline loops: CDR1 SGHRS, CDR2 YFSETQ. V was pared by 0 bases and J by 9 bases, with 9 bases of the junction left unmatched. CDR3 length: 17 amino acids.

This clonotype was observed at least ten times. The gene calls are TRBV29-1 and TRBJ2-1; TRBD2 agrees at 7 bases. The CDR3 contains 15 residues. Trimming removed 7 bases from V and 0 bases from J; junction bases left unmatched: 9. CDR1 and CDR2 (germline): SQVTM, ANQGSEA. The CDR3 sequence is CSASVSGSSYNEQFF. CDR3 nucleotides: TGCAGCGCATCCGTTAGCGGGTCCTCCTACAATGAGCAGTTCTTC.

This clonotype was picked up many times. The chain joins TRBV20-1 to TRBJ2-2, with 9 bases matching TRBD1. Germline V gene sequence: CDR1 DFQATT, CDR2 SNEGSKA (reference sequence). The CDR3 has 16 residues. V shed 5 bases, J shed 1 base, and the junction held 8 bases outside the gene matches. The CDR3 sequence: CSAGSGTGWNTGELFF. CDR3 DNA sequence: TGCAGTGCTGGCTCCGGGACAGGGTGGAACACCGGGGAGCTGTTTTTT.

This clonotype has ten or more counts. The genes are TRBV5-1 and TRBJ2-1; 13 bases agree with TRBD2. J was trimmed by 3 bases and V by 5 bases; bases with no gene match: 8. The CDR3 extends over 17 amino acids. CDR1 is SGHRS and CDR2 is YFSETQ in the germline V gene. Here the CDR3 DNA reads TGCGCCAGCAGACCTACTAGCGGGAGGGCCTTCTACAATGAGCAGTTCTTC. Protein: CASRPTSGRAFYNEQFF.

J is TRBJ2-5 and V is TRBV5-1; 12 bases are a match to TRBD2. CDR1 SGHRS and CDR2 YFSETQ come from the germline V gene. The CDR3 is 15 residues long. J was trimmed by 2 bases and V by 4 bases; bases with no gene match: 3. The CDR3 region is CASSKGLAGQETQYF. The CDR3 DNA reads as TGCGCCAGCAGCAAGGGACTAGCGGGTCAAGAGACCCAGTACTTC. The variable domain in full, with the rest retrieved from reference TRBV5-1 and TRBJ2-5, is KAGVTQTPRYLIKTRGQQVTLSCSPISGHRSVSWYQQTPGQGLQFLFEYFSETQRNKGNFPGRFSGRQFSNSRSEMNVSTLELGDSALYLCASSKGLAGQETQYFGPGTRLLVL.

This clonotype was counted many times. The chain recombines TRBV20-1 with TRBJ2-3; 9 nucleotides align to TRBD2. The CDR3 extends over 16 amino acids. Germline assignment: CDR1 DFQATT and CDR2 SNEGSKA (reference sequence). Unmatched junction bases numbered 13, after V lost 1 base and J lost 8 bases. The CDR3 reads CSARGGREGLRATQYF. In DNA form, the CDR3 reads TGCAGTGCTAGAGGGGGGCGGGAGGGCCTCCGAGCTACGCAGTATTTT.

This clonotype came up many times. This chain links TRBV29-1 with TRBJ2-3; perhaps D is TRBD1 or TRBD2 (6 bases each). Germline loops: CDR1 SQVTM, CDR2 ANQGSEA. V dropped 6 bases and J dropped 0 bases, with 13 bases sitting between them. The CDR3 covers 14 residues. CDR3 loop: CSVPRGPSTDTQYF. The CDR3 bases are TGCAGCGTCCCCCGGGGGCCTAGCACAGATACGCAGTATTTT.

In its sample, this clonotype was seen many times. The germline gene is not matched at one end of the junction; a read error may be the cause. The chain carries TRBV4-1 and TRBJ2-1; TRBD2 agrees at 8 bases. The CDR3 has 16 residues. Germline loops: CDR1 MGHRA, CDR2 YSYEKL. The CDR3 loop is CASRQDRGGIKNEQFF. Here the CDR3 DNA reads TGCGCCAGCAGACAAGATCGGGGGGGGATAAAGAATGAGCAGTTCTTC.

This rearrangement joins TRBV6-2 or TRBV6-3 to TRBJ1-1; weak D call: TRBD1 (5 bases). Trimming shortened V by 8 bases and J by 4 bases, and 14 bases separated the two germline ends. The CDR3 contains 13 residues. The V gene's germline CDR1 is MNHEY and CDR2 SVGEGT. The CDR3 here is CASSLGGTTEAFF. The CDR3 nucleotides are TGTGCCAGCTCCCTGGGGGGGACCACTGAAGCTTTCTTT.

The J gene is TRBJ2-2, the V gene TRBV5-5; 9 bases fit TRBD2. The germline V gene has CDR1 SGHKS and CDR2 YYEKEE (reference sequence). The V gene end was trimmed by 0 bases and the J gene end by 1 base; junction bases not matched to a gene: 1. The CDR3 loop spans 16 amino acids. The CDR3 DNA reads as TGTGCCAGCAGCTTGGGACTAGCGGAGAACACCGGGGAGCTGTTTTTT. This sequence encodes CASSLGLAENTGELFF.

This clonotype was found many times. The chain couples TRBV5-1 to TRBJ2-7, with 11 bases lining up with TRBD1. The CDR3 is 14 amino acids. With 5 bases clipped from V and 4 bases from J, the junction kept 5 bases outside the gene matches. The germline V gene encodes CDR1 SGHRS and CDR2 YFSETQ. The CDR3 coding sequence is TGCGCCAGCAGTCTGAGGGACAGGGGGTACGAGCAGTACTTC. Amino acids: CASSLRDRGYEQYF.

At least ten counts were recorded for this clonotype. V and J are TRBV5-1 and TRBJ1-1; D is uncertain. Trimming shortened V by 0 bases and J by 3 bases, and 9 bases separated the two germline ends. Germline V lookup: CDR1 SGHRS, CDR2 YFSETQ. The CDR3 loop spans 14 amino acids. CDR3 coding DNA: TGCGCCAGCAGCTTGGATTGGGGAGACACTGAAGCTTTCTTT. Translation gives CASSLDWGDTEAFF.

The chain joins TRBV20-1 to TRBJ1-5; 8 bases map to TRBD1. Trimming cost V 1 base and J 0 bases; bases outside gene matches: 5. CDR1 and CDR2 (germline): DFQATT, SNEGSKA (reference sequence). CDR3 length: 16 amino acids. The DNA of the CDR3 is TGCAGTGCTAGAGTACCGGGACAGGTTAGCAATCAGCCCCAGCATTTT. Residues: CSARVPGQVSNQPQHF.